This T cell receptor (beta chain) was sequenced for a study of blood T cell repertoires in COVID-19. As handled by the study authors: Reference gene primers were amplified, and this amplification served to estimate nucleated cell counts. Only in-frame clones appear in the TCRdb table, and some are missing; sequencing was by immunoSEQ multiplex PCR. V and J calls and clone size are those listed in that table; D and trimming were worked out from the DNA. The sample includes about 260,000 clones, approximately 84% of them seen just once. Sequencing was carried out using peripheral blood. This receptor was taken from an elderly woman with acute or convalescent COVID-19.

This CDR3 reads CASSVDEAFSGNTIYF. The CDR3 DNA sequence: TGTGCCAGCAGCGTAGATGAGGCCTTCTCTGGAAACACCATATATTTT. This chain uses TRBV9 with TRBJ1-3; D gene uncertain. Germline V lookup: CDR1 SGDLS, CDR2 YYNGEE. V was shortened by 0 bases and J by 0 bases, with 10 bases between the two germline ends. The CDR3 runs to 16 residues.